Shown below are 2 T cell receptor beta chains from a single sample sequenced in a study of blood T cell repertoires in COVID-19. Only in-frame clones appear in the TCRdb table, and some are missing; sequencing was by immunoSEQ multiplex PCR. The table lists about 70,000 clones, approximately 80% of them singletons. Sequenced input: peripheral blood. These receptors were taken from a woman between 70 and 85 years old with acute or convalescent COVID-19.

The chain employs TRBV5-1 and TRBJ2-7, with 8 bases fitting TRBD1. V dropped 0 bases and J dropped 4; count of bases not matched to a gene: 9. The CDR3 sequence is 16 residues long. Germline CDR1 reads SGHRS; CDR2 reads YFSETQ. The CDR3 spells CASSLAGGTGQYEQYF. The CDR3 DNA is TGCGCCAGCAGCTTGGCCGGAGGGACAGGACAGTACGAGCAGTACTTC.

This rearrangement joins TRBV7-6 to TRBJ1-6; TRBD1 aligns across 7 bases. With 0 bases clipped from V and 5 bases from J, the junction kept 10 bases outside the gene matches. The CDR3 totals 18 residues. Per the germline V gene, CDR1 is SGHVS and CDR2 is FNYEAQ. CDR3 nucleotides: TGTGCCAGCAGCTTAGCTGGACAGGCCCTGGGGAATAATTCACCCCTCCACTTT. It yields the protein CASSLAGQALGNNSPLHF.